This TCR beta chain was obtained from a study of blood T cell repertoires in COVID-19. Study overall: There were acute and convalescent COVID-19 samples, and they came from the United States, Italy and Spain. Nucleic acid was either cDNA or gDNA, and it came from T cells, B-cell-depleted T cells, or PBMCs.

Original analysis: It was from reference gene primer amplification that nucleated cell counts were estimated. The method was immunoSEQ multiplex PCR; TCRdb's version includes in-frame clones alone and lacks a portion of them. The V and J calls and clone size are taken from that table; D and trimming were inferred from the DNA. The repertoire consists of fewer than 250,000 clones, with about four fifths occurring once and the leading ten covering about 4%. The trim removed 4 bases at V and 1 base at J, leaving 7 bases unmatched. CDR1 SGHVS and CDR2 FQNEAQ come from the germline V gene. The length of the CDR3 is 16 residues.

This receptor was identified in a man in his fifties or sixties with acute or convalescent COVID-19. The specimen sequenced was peripheral blood. The V gene is TRBV7-8, the J gene TRBJ1-3; 7 bases agree with TRBD1. CDR3 amino acids: CASSSRTGRSGNTIYF. The CDR3 DNA is TGTGCCAGCAGCTCCCGGACAGGTAGATCTGGAAACACCATATATTTT.